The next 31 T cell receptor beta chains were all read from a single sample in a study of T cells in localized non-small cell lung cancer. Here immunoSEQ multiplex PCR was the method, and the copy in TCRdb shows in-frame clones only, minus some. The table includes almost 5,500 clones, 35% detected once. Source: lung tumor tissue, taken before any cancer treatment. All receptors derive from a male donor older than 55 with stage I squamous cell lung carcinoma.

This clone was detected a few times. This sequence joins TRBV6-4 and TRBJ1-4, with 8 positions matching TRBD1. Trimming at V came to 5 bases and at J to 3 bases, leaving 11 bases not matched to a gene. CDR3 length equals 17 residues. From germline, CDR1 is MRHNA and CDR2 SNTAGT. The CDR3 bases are TGTGCCAGCAGTTACTACTCAGGGGGCTTGGCTAATGAAAAACTGTTTTTT. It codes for CASSYYSGGLANEKLFF.

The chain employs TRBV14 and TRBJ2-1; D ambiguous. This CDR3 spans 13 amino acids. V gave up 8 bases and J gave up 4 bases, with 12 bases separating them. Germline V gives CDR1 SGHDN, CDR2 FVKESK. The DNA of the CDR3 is TGTGCCAGCGCTTGGCAGTCATACAATGAGCAGTTCTTC. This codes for CASAWQSYNEQFF.

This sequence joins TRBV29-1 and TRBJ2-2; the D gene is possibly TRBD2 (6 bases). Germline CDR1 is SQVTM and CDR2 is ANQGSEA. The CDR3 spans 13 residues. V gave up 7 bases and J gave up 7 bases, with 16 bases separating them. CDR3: CSASLATDGELFF. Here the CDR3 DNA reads TGCAGCGCGTCGCTAGCGACGGACGGGGAGCTGTTTTTT.

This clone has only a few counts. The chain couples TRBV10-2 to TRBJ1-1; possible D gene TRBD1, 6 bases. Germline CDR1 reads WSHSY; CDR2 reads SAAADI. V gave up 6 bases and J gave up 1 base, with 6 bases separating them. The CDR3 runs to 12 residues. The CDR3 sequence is CASRGQNTEAFF. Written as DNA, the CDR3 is TGCGCCAGCAGGGGACAGAACACTGAAGCTTTCTTT.

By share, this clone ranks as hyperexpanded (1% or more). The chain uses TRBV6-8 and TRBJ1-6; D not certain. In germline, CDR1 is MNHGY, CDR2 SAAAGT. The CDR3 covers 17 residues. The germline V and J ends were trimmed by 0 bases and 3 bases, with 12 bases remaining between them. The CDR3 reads CASSYSEYDHYNSPLHF. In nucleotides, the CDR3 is TGTGCCAGCAGTTACTCAGAGTATGACCACTATAATTCACCCCTCCACTTT.

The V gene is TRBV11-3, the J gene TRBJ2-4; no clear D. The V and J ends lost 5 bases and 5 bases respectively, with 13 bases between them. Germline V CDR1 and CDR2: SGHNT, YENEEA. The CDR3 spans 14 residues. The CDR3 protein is CASSQELNQNIQYF. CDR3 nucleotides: TGTGCCAGCAGCCAGGAACTCAACCAAAACATTCAGTACTTC.

CDR3 DNA: TGTGCCAGCAGAGGGATCTGGGAAGGAGAAGCTTTCTTT. It is translated as CASRGIWEGEAFF. The chain couples TRBV14 to TRBJ1-1; D remains unclear. Germline V gene data show CDR1 as SGHDN and CDR2 as FVKESK. The CDR3 length is 13 residues. The V end was cut by 6 bases, the J end by 8 bases, with 16 bases between.

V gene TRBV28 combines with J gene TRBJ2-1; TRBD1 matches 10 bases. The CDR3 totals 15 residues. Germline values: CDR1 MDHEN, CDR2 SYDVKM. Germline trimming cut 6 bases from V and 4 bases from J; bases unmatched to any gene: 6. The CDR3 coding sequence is TGTGCCAGCAGCGTTGTGGGACAGGGGTACAATGAGCAGTTCTTC. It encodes CASSVVGQGYNEQFF.

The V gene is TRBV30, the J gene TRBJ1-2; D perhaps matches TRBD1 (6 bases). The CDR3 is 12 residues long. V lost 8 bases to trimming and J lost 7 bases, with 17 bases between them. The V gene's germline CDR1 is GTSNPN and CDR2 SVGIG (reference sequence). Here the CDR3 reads CATPVGAPGYTF. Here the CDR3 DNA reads TGTGCCACCCCAGTGGGGGCGCCTGGCTACACCTTC.

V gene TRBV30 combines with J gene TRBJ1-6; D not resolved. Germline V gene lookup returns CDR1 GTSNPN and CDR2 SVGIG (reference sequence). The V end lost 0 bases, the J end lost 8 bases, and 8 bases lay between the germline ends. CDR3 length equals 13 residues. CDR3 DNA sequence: TGTGCCTGGAGTGTAAACCCTGATTCACCCCTCCACTTT. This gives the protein CAWSVNPDSPLHF.

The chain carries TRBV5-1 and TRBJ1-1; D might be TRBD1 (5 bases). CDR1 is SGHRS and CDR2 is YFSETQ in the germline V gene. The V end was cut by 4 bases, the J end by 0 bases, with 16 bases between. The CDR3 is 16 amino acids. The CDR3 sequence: CASSMNPGTMNTEAFF. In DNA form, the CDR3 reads TGCGCCAGCAGCATGAACCCCGGGACGATGAACACTGAAGCTTTCTTT.

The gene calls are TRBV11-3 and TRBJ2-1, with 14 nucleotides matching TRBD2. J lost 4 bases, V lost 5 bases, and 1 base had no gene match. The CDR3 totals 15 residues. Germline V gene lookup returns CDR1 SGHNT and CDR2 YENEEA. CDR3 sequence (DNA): TGTGCCAGCAGCCGGACTAGCGGGAGGTACAATGAGCAGTTCTTC. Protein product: CASSRTSGRYNEQFF. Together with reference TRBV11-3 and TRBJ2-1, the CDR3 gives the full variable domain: EAGVVQSPRYKIIEKKQPVAFWCNPISGHNTLYWYLQNLGQGPELLIRYENEEAVDDSQLPKDRFSAERLKGVDSTLKIQPAELGDSAVYLCASSRTSGRYNEQFFGPGTRLTVL.

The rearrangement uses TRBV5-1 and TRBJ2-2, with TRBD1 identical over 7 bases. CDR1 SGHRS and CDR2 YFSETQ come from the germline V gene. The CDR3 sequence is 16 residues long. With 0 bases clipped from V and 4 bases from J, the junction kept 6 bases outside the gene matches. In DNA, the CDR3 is TGCGCCAGCAGCTTGGCCGAGGGGGCGGTCACCGGGGAGCTGTTTTTT. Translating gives CASSLAEGAVTGELFF. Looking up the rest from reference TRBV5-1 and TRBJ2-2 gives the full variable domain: KAGVTQTPRYLIKTRGQQVTLSCSPISGHRSVSWYQQTPGQGLQFLFEYFSETQRNKGNFPGRFSGRQFSNSRSEMNVSTLELGDSALYLCASSLAEGAVTGELFFGEGSRLTVL.

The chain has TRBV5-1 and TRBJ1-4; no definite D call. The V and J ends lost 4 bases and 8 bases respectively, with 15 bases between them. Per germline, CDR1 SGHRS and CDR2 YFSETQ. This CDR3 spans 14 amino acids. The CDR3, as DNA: TGCGCCAGCAGCACGACGGTCGACGGGGAAAAACTGTTTTTT. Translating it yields CASSTTVDGEKLFF.

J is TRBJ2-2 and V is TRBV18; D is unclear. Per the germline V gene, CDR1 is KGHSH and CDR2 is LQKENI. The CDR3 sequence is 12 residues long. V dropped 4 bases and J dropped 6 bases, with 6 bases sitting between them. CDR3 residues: CASSRGSGELFF. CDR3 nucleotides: TGTGCCAGCTCACGGGGTTCCGGGGAGCTGTTTTTT.

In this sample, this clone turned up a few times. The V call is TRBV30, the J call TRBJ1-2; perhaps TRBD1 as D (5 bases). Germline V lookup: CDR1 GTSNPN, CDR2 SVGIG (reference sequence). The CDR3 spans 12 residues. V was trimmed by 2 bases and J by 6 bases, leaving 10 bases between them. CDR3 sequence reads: CAWSMGTNGYTF. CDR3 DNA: TGTGCCTGGAGTATGGGGACTAATGGCTACACCTTC.

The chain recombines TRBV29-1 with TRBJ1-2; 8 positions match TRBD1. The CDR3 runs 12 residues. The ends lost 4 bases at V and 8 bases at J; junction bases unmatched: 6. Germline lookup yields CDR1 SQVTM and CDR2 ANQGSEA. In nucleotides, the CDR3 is TGCAGCGTTGGTCAGGGGGCATGGGGCTACACCTTC. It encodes CSVGQGAWGYTF.

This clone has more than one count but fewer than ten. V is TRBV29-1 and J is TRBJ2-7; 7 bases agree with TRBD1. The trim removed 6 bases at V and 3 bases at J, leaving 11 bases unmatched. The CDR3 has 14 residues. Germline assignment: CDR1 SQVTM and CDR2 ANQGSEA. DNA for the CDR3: TGCAGCGTATCAGGGGGAAGAAGATACTACGAGCAGTACTTC. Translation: CSVSGGRRYYEQYF.

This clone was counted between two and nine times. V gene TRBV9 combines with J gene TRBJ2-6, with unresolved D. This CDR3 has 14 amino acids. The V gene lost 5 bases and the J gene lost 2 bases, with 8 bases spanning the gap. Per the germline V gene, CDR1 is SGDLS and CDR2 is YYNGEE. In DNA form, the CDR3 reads TGTGCCAGCAGTGAAATCCCTGGGGCCAACGTCCTGACTTTC. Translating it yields CASSEIPGANVLTF.

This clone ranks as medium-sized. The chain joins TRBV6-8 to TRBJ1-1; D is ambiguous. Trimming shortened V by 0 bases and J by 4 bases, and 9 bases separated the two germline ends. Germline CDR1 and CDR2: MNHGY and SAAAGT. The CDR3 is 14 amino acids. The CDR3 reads CASSYSFKGTEAFF. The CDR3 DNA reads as TGTGCCAGCAGTTACTCATTTAAGGGCACTGAAGCTTTCTTT.

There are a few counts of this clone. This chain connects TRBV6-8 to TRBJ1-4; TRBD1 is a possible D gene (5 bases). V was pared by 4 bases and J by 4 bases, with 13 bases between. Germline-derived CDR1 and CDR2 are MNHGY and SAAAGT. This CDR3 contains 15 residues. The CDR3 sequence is CASSSFGTGNEKLFF. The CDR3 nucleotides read TGTGCCAGCAGTTCCTTCGGGACGGGTAATGAAAAACTGTTTTTT.

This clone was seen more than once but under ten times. The DNA for the CDR3 is TGTGCCAGCAGTTACTCAGGTTTGTGGGGGACGGATCAGCCCCAGCATTTT. Its protein is CASSYSGLWGTDQPQHF. This sequence joins TRBV6-8 and TRBJ1-5; tentatively, D is TRBD1 (5 bases). V lost 0 bases to trimming and J lost 5 bases, with 17 bases between them. Germline CDR1 is MNHGY and CDR2 is SAAAGT. The CDR3 totals 17 residues.

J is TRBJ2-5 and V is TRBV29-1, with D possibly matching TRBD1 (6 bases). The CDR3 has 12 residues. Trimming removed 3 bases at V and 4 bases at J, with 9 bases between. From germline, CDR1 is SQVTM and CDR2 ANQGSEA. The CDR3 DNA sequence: TGCAGCGTTGACGGCAGGGGAGAGACCCAGTACTTC. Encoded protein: CSVDGRGETQYF.

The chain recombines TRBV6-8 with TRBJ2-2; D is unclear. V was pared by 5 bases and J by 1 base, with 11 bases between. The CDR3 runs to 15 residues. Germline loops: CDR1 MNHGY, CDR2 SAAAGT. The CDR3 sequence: CASSLFRENTGELFF. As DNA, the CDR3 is TGTGCCAGCAGTCTCTTCCGAGAGAACACCGGGGAGCTGTTTTTT.

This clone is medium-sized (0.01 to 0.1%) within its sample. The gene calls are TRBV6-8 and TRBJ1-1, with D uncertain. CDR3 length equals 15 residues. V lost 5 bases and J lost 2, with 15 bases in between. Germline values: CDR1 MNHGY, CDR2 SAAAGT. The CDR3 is CASSNPGPPNTEAFF. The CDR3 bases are TGTGCCAGCAGTAATCCCGGGCCCCCAAACACTGAAGCTTTCTTT.

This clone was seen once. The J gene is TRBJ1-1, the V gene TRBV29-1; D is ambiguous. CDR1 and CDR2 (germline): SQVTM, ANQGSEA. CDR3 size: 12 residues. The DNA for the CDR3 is TGCAGGGCGGGGAGTCTGAACACTGAAGCTTTCTTT. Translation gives CRAGSLNTEAFF. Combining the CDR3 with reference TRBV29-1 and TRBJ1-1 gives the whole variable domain SAVISQKPSRDICQRGTSLTIQCQVDSQVTMMFWYRQQPGQSLTLIATANQGSEATYESGFVIDKFPISRPNLTFSTLTVSNMSPEDSSIYLCRAGSLNTEAFFGQGTRLTVV.

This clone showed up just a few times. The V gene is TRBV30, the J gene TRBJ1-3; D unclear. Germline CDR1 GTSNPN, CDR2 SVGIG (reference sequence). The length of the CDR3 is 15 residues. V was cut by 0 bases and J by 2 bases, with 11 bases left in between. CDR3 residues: CAWSVRREPGNTIYF. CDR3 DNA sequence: TGTGCCTGGAGTGTAAGAAGGGAACCTGGAAACACCATATATTTT.

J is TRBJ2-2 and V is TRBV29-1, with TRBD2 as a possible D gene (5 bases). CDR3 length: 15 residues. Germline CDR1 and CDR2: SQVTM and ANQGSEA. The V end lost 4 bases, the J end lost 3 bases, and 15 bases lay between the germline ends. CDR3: CSVVRGSSDTGELFF. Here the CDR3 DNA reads TGCAGCGTTGTACGCGGGTCCTCGGACACCGGGGAGCTGTTTTTT.

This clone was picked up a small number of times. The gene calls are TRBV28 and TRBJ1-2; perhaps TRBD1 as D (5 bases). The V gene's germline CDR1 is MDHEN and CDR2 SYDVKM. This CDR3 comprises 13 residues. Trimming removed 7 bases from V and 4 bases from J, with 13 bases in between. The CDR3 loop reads CASKNLGGYGYTF. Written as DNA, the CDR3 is TGTGCCAGCAAAAACCTCGGGGGCTATGGCTACACCTTC.

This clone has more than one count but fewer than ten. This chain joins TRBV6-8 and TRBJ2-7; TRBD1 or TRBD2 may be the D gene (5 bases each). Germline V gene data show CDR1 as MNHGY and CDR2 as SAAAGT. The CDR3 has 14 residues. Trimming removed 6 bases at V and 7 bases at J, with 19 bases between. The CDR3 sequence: CASRPDTGWLEQYF. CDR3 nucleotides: TGTGCCAGCAGGCCGGACACGGGATGGTTAGAGCAGTACTTC.

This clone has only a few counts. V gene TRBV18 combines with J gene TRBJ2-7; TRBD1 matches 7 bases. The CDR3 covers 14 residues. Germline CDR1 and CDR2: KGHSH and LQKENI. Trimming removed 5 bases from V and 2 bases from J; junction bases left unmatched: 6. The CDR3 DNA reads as TGTGCCAGCTCATCAGGGGGTTTCACCTACGAGCAGTACTTC. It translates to CASSSGGFTYEQYF.